The entry below describes one TCR beta chain. The antigen remains unidentified. This entry belongs to a study of immune evolution from preneoplasia to lung adenocarcinoma. Sequenced by immunoSEQ multiplex PCR; TCRdb stores in-frame clones only, minus some. The sample carries about 11,000 clones, 75% to 90% recorded once. Patients had resection in Japan or China between 2014 and 2017. Each case's diagnosis was confirmed by two pathologists on H&E. Findings and limits, study-wide: KRAS-mutant nodules had the highest T cell clonality.

The sequenced material came from FFPE invasive lung adenocarcinoma tissue. The clonotype originates from a person aged 70 to 79 with invasive lung adenocarcinoma.

The CDR3 protein is CASKGSGNTIYF. CDR3 DNA: TGTGCCAGTAAAGGGTCTGGAAACACCATATATTTT. J is TRBJ1-3 and V is TRBV19; D remains ambiguous. CDR1 is LNHDA, CDR2 SQIVND, per germline (reference sequence). This CDR3 has 12 residues. The V end was cut by 7 bases, the J end by 1 base, with 5 bases between.